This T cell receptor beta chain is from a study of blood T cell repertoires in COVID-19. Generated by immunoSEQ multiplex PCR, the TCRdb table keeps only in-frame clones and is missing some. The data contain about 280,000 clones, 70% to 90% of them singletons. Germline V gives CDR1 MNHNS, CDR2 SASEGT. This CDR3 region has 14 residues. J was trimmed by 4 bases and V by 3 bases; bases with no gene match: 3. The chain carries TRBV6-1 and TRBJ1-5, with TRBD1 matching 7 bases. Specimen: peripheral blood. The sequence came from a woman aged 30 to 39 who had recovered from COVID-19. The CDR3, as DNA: TGTGCCAGCAGTGACGGGACAGAAAATCAGCCCCAGCATTTT. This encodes CASSDGTENQPQHF.